This T cell receptor (beta chain) was observed in a study of T cell responses to AZD1222 COVID-19 vaccine. Germline-derived CDR1 and CDR2 are SNHLY and FYNNEI. Between the trimmed V and J ends, which lost 3 bases and 3 bases, there was a span of 9 bases. The CDR3 runs 13 residues. Overall study results and limits: Just a handful of AZD1222 recipients tested seropositive at baseline. As reported, nearly half of all spike-specific TCRs target variant regions that are unmutated. Spike was spanned by vaccine-associated CD4 TCRs, which were dominant at 160-218 and 743-854.

Second doses that came at about 4 or about 12 weeks were put together. Libraries were prepared by immunoSEQ multiplex PCR; TCRdb keeps only in-frame clonotypes and omits some of them. Here the sample spans approximately 84,000 clones, 85% to 90% being singletons. Notes on this clone: Antigen: not known.

This rearrangement joins TRBV2 to TRBJ2-7; D perhaps matches TRBD1 (5 bases). The sample in question was peripheral blood, obtained 28 days after the second AZD1222 dose. This clonotype was sampled from an adult who received the AZD1222 COVID-19 vaccine. The CDR3 reads CASSEGPVYEQYF. CDR3 coding DNA: TGTGCCAGCAGTGAGGGGCCCGTCTACGAGCAGTACTTC.